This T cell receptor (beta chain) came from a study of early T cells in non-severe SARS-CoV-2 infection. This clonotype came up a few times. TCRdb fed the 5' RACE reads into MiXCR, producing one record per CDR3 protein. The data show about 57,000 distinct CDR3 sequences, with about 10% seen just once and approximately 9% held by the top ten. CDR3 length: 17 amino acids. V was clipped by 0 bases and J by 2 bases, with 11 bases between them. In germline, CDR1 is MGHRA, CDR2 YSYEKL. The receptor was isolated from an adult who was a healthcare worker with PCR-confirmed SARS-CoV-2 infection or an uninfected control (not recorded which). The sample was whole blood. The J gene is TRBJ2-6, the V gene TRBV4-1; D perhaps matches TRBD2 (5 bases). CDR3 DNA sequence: TGCGCCAGCAGCCAAGAAAGTTACGGGGCTGGGGCCAACGTCCTGACTTTC. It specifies CASSQESYGAGANVLTF.